These T cell receptor beta chains were read from a single sample in a study of CD8+CD57+ T cells in acquired aplastic anemia. TCRdb re-called the reads with MiXCR, one entry per CDR3 protein. The table lists about 200,000 distinct CDR3 sequences, approximately 51% of them singletons. The sample was sorted CD4+, CD8+, or CD8+CD57+ T cells (not recorded which) from PBMCs. The receptors originated from a human donor with aplastic anemia. CDR3s include the opening cysteine and the closing phenylalanine or tryptophan. The D gene is left open where the match is weak. Not every row has a clone size; where given, it reads once, few, many or a size class.

D	length	V	size	J	DNA	CDR3
-	16	TRBV27	few	TRBJ2-1	TGTGCCAGCAGTTTAGAGGTCGGGGGAGTTGACAATGAGCAGTTCTTC	CASSLEVGGVDNEQFF
-	14	TRBV29-1	-	TRBJ2-7	TGCAGCGTCCTTCTCAGTGGGCACTTCTACGAGCAGTACTTC	CSVLLSGHFYEQYF
-	14	TRBV24-1	many	TRBJ1-4	TGTGCCACCAGTGCCCCCGGTCAGCCCGGAAAACTGTTTTTT	CATSAPGQPGKLFF
-	13	TRBV12-3/TRBV12-4	many	TRBJ1-2	TGTGCCAGCAGTTTGGTCGGCATTGGCGGCTACACCTTC	CASSLVGIGGYTF
TRBD2	17	TRBV7-9	few	TRBJ2-2	TGTGCCAGCAGCCTAGGACAGGGACTAGCGGGGGCCGGGGAGCTGTTTTTT	CASSLGQGLAGAGELFF
-	16	TRBV2	many	TRBJ1-5	TGTGCCAGCAGAGTAGGGGGGGGAGGTAGCAATCAGCCCCAGCATTTT	CASRVGGGGSNQPQHF
-	14	TRBV2	many	TRBJ1-4	TGTGCCAGCAGTCGGTCAGGGTTGGGGGAAAAACTGTTTTTT	CASSRSGLGEKLFF
-	13	TRBV30	-	TRBJ1-6	TGTGCCTGGAGCGGAGAAAATAATTCACCCCTCCACTTT	CAWSGENNSPLHF
-	14	TRBV10-2	once	TRBJ2-1	TGCGCCAGCAGTGAGCGGAATACCTACAATGAGCAGTTCTTC	CASSERNTYNEQFF
-	15	TRBV30	few	TRBJ1-2	TGTGCCTGGAGGGCATTTCGGTTTTCGGACTATGGCTACACCTTC	CAWRAFRFSDYGYTF
-	13	TRBV20-1	-	TRBJ2-7	TGCAGTGCTAGTGGAGTGTTCACCTACGAGCAGTACTTC	CSASGVFTYEQYF
-	13	TRBV24-1	-	TRBJ1-4	TGTGCCACCAGTGATCCCAATGAGGAAAAACTGTTTTTT	CATSDPNEEKLFF
TRBD2	16	TRBV20-1	-	TRBJ2-5	TGCAGTGCTAGAGAATTGGCTAGCGGGGACCAAGAGACCCAGTACTTC	CSARELASGDQETQYF
TRBD1	15	TRBV20-1	-	TRBJ1-1	TGCAGTGCTAGAGAACCGGGACAGGGTAACTCTGAAGCTTTCTTT	CSAREPGQGNSEAFF
TRBD1	13	TRBV3-1	few	TRBJ1-6	TGTGCCAGCGGGACAGTAGGAAGGTCACCCCTCCACTTT	CASGTVGRSPLHF
TRBD1	13	TRBV20-1	-	TRBJ1-6	TGCAGTGCTAGAGGGACAGGGAATCAGCCCCTCCACTTT	CSARGTGNQPLHF
-	14	TRBV12-3/TRBV12-4	many	TRBJ2-2	TGTGCCAGCAGGTCCGGGGGTGGACCCGGGGAGCTGTTTTTT	CASRSGGGPGELFF
TRBD1	14	TRBV10-3	-	TRBJ2-7	TGTGCCATCAGTCCCGGGACAGGGGATAGCGAGCAGTACTTC	CAISPGTGDSEQYF
TRBD1	14	TRBV25-1	-	TRBJ1-1	TGTGCCAGCAGTGAATGGGGACAGGGGGCTGAAGCTTTCTTT	CASSEWGQGAEAFF
-	16	TRBV19	many	TRBJ1-5	TGTGCCAGTAGTTTCTCGACCGGGACGGGCAATCAGCCCCAGCATTTT	CASSFSTGTGNQPQHF
TRBD1	14	TRBV19	many	TRBJ1-5	TGTGCCAGTAGTATCGGGACAGGGGACCAGCCCCAGCATTTT	CASSIGTGDQPQHF
-	14	TRBV10-3	-	TRBJ1-5	TGTGCCATCAGTGAGTCGAGGACGGAACAGCCCCAGCATTTT	CAISESRTEQPQHF
TRBD1	12	TRBV5-1	many	TRBJ1-1	TGCGCCAGCAGCTCGACAGGGCCTGAAGCTTTCTTT	CASSSTGPEAFF
-	13	TRBV7-8	-	TRBJ1-2	TGTGCCAGCAGCCTCTGGGACACTTATGGCTACACCTTC	CASSLWDTYGYTF
-	15	TRBV4-1	-	TRBJ1-6	TGCGCCAGCAGCCAACAAAACGGGGCTGGCGCACCCCTCCACTTT	CASSQQNGAGAPLHF
TRBD1	14	TRBV20-1	-	TRBJ1-5	TGCAGTGCTAGACACAGGGGTAACAATCAGCCCCAGCATTTT	CSARHRGNNQPQHF
TRBD2	17	TRBV20-1	many	TRBJ2-3	TGCAGTGCGCTCGGACTAGCGGGGGGGCCTGCTGAGGGTACGCAGTATTTT	CSALGLAGGPAEGTQYF
-	12	TRBV20-1	once	TRBJ1-1	TGCAGTGCTTCCGACGGGGGATCTGGCGCTTTCTTT	CSASDGGSGAFF
-	13	TRBV7-8	many	TRBJ1-1	TGTGCCAGCAGCTCCGACAGGAACACTGAAGCTTTCTTT	CASSSDRNTEAFF
-	13	TRBV20-1	few	TRBJ2-7	TGCAGTGCTAGTTCGTCGGCCGAGGCCGAGCAGTACTTC	CSASSSAEAEQYF
TRBD2	16	TRBV7-8	many	TRBJ2-5	TGTGCCAGCAGCTCTCCTCCGGGGGGGTACCAAGAGACCCAGTACTTC	CASSSPPGGYQETQYF
TRBD2	14	TRBV10-3	-	TRBJ2-1	TGTGCCATCAGTCCTAGCGGGGGGGCCCATGAGCAGTTCTTC	CAISPSGGAHEQFF
-	14	TRBV7-2	-	TRBJ2-7	TGTGCCAGCAGCCAAGGCCCCCGAAGCCTCGAGCAGTACTTC	CASSQGPRSLEQYF
TRBD1	15	TRBV5-1	-	TRBJ2-1	TGCACCACCCGGAATGAGGGGGCCGGCTACAATGAGCAGTTCTTC	CTTRNEGAGYNEQFF
TRBD2	16	TRBV5-1	-	TRBJ2-7	TGCGCCAGCAGCTGGAGACTAGCGGGGGCTCCCTACGAGCAGTACTTC	CASSWRLAGAPYEQYF
-	12	TRBV20-1	-	TRBJ1-1	TGCAGTGCCGGCGCGCAGGGTAAGGAAGCTTTCTTT	CSAGAQGKEAFF
TRBD2	16	TRBV10-3	-	TRBJ2-5	TGTGCCATCAGTGAGAAGGGCGGGGGGGGCCGAGAGACCCAGTACTTC	CAISEKGGGGRETQYF
TRBD2	14	TRBV6-1	many	TRBJ2-1	TGTGCCAGCAGTGCTGAGCGGGGGGGAGGTGAGCAGTTCTTC	CASSAERGGGEQFF
-	15	TRBV19	-	TRBJ1-3	TGTGCCAGTAAGGATCAGGCCCGCTCTGGAAACACCATATATTTT	CASKDQARSGNTIYF
TRBD1	15	TRBV19	-	TRBJ2-7	TGTGCCAGCAGTACCCCGGAACAGGGGGCCTACGAGCAGTACTTC	CASSTPEQGAYEQYF
TRBD1	12	TRBV19	-	TRBJ1-5	TGTGCCAGCACGGACAGGGAGCAGCCCCAGCATTTT	CASTDREQPQHF
TRBD2	16	TRBV9	many	TRBJ2-5	TGTGCCAGCAGCGTAGGAATAGCGGGGGCGCAAGAGACCCAGTACTTC	CASSVGIAGAQETQYF
-	12	TRBV20-1	many	TRBJ2-5	TGCAGTGCTAGCGGGGGTTTGGAGACCCAGTACTTC	CSASGGLETQYF
-	13	TRBV2	-	TRBJ1-5	TGTGCCAGCAGTTGGGAACCTAATCAGCCCCAGCATTTT	CASSWEPNQPQHF
TRBD2	16	TRBV29-1	-	TRBJ2-1	TGCAGCGTTGGACCCCGACTAGCGGGGGGATCGGGTGAGCAGTTCTTC	CSVGPRLAGGSGEQFF
-	12	TRBV29-1	-	TRBJ1-2	TGCAGCGTTGGGGCCAGAGGTTGGGGCTACACCTTC	CSVGARGWGYTF
TRBD1	15	TRBV7-9	-	TRBJ2-7	TGTGCCAGCAGCTTTAGTGGGACAGGGGGACACGAGCAGTACTTC	CASSFSGTGGHEQYF
-	12	TRBV11-1	many	TRBJ1-6	TGTGCCAGCAGCTCCAGGGGATCACCCCTCCACTTT	CASSSRGSPLHF
-	13	TRBV19	-	TRBJ2-7	TGTGCCACTGGACGCGGACTTGCCCACGAGCAGTACTTC	CATGRGLAHEQYF
-	12	TRBV29-1	-	TRBJ2-2	TGCAGCGTTCGGGAGAACACCGGGGAGCTGTTTTTT	CSVRENTGELFF
TRBD1	16	TRBV2	-	TRBJ2-6	TGTGCCAGCAGTGAGCAGGGGGCTGGTGGGGCCAACGTCCTGACTTTC	CASSEQGAGGANVLTF
TRBD1	13	TRBV19	-	TRBJ1-1	TGTGCCAGTTGTTACAGGGGGAACACTGAAGCTTTCTTT	CASCYRGNTEAFF
-	14	TRBV11-3	-	TRBJ2-5	TGTGCCAGCAGCTTAGATCGGCCTATAGAGACCCAGTACTTC	CASSLDRPIETQYF
TRBD1	14	TRBV7-2	few	TRBJ1-1	TGTGCCAGCAGCGCGACAGGGGGCGGAGGTGAAGCTTTCTTT	CASSATGGGGEAFF
TRBD1	13	TRBV6-1	-	TRBJ1-2	TGTGCCAGCACAGGGGGCGGCGACTATGGCTACACCTTC	CASTGGGDYGYTF
TRBD1	14	TRBV20-1	many	TRBJ2-2	TGCAGTGCTAGCGGTCAGGGGGATACCGGGGAGCTGTTTTTT	CSASGQGDTGELFF
-	13	TRBV7-9	-	TRBJ1-2	TGTGCCAGCAGCTTAGGGGCGACCTCTGGAAACACCTTC	CASSLGATSGNTF
-	13	TRBV6-1	-	TRBJ1-1	TGTGCCAGCACCGGCTTTTCGAGGACTGAAGCTTTCTTT	CASTGFSRTEAFF
-	12	TRBV5-6	-	TRBJ2-7	TGTGCCAGCAGCCTCACAGGGCTCGAGCAGTACTTC	CASSLTGLEQYF